The next 11 T cell receptor beta chains were all read from a single sample in a study of somatic mutations in cytotoxic T cells in rheumatoid arthritis. Sequencing was performed with immunoSEQ multiplex PCR; in TCRdb, only in-frame clones are kept and a portion is missing. The sample carries about 4,700 clones, around 78% recorded once. Sequenced material: CD8+ T cells sorted from blood. Receptor source: a man in his 70s with rheumatoid arthritis.

The chain carries TRBV7-3 and TRBJ2-5, with 11 bases that match TRBD2. The CDR3 length is 16 residues. Germline V gives CDR1 SGHTA, CDR2 FQGTGA. J lost 1 base, V lost 5 bases, and 6 bases had no gene match. DNA for the CDR3: TGTGCCAGCAGCCCAATTAGCGGGAGGGCCCAAGAGACCCAGTACTTC. It specifies CASSPISGRAQETQYF.

A few counts support this clone. The rearrangement uses TRBV9 and TRBJ1-4; 7 nucleotides align to TRBD1. Per the germline V gene, CDR1 is SGDLS and CDR2 is YYNGEE. CDR3 length: 13 residues. V lost 5 bases to trimming and J lost 5 bases; unmatched junction nucleotides: 3. Written as DNA, the CDR3 is TGTGCCAGCAGTCCACAGGGGAATGAAAAACTGTTTTTT. Protein product: CASSPQGNEKLFF.

This rearrangement joins TRBV28 to TRBJ1-5; no reliable D call. The CDR3 has 10 amino acids. V was clipped by 10 bases and J by 4 bases, with 5 bases between them. Germline lookup yields CDR1 MDHEN and CDR2 SYDVKM. CDR3 region: CAISNQPQHF. CDR3 sequence (DNA): TGTGCCATTTCAAATCAGCCCCAGCATTTT.

The table lists this clone with a few counts. The V call is TRBV10-1, the J call TRBJ2-1, with TRBD2 as a possible D gene (6 bases). Germline values: CDR1 WNHNN, CDR2 SYGVQD (reference sequence). Trimming cost V 3 bases and J 4 bases, with 10 bases left between them. CDR3 length equals 14 residues. Written as DNA, the CDR3 is TGCGCCAGCAGTGAAACGGGGGTATACAATGAGCAGTTCTTC. Protein product: CASSETGVYNEQFF.

The chain joins TRBV27 to TRBJ2-1; 13 bases map to TRBD2. Unmatched junction bases numbered 7, after V lost 4 bases and J lost 7 bases. Germline CDR1 MNHEY, CDR2 SMNVEV (reference sequence). CDR3 length: 16 residues. The CDR3: CASSSLGLAGVNEQFF. CDR3 bases: TGTGCCAGCAGTTCCCTTGGACTAGCGGGAGTAAATGAGCAGTTCTTC.

The J gene is TRBJ2-3, the V gene TRBV6-4; 14 positions agree with TRBD2. This CDR3 is built from 16 residues. Germline V lookup: CDR1 MRHNA, CDR2 SNTAGT. V was clipped by 5 bases and J by 5 bases; unmatched bases: 6. The CDR3 region is CASSPGLAGAGDTQYF. The CDR3 DNA sequence: TGTGCCAGCAGTCCGGGACTAGCGGGAGCAGGAGATACGCAGTATTTT.

This rearrangement joins TRBV5-6 to TRBJ2-1; 7 nucleotides align to TRBD1. CDR3 size: 15 residues. Trimming at V came to 3 bases and at J to 6 bases, leaving 9 bases not matched to a gene. Germline V gene lookup returns CDR1 SGHDT and CDR2 YYEEEE. CDR3 DNA: TGTGCCAGCAGCTCGAAGACAGGGATTCTCAATGAGCAGTTCTTC. Protein sequence: CASSSKTGILNEQFF.

The chain is built from TRBV7-9 and TRBJ2-7; 9 bases line up with TRBD1. The V and J ends lost 4 bases and 2 bases, in that order; junction bases with no gene match: 3. Per the germline V gene, CDR1 is SEHNR and CDR2 is FQNEAQ (reference sequence). This CDR3 has 14 residues. DNA for the CDR3: TGTGCCAGCAGCTCGGGACAGGGACCCTACGAGCAGTACTTC. Protein: CASSSGQGPYEQYF. Drawing the rest from reference TRBV7-9 and TRBJ2-7, the complete variable domain is DTGVSQNPRHKITKRGQNVTFRCDPISEHNRLYWYRQTLGQGPEFLTYFQNEAQLEKSRLLSDRFSAERPKGSFSTLEIQRTEQGDSAMYLCASSSGQGPYEQYFGPGTRLTVT.

This chain uses TRBV19 with TRBJ2-7, with 9 bases matching TRBD2. Germline V gene lookup returns CDR1 LNHDA and CDR2 SQIVND (reference sequence). V was pared by 3 bases and J by 5 bases, with 8 bases of the junction left unmatched. The CDR3 totals 15 residues. CDR3 in amino acids: CASSISAGGPNEQYF. The CDR3 DNA is TGTGCCAGTAGTATCTCGGCGGGAGGGCCAAACGAGCAGTACTTC. The full variable domain, its missing parts supplied by reference TRBV19 and TRBJ2-7, is DGGITQSPKYLFRKEGQNVTLSCEQNLNHDAMYWYRQDPGQGLRLIYYSQIVNDFQKGDIAEGYSVSREKKESFPLTVTSAQKNPTAFYLCASSISAGGPNEQYFGPGTRLTVT.

Points on this clone: Other DNA variants within this sample encode the same CDR3. This sequence joins TRBV7-3 and TRBJ2-1; 8 bases are shared with TRBD2. Germline assignment: CDR1 SGHTA and CDR2 FQGTGA. The junction had 5 bases not matched to a gene; V was cut back by 3 bases and J by 4 bases. There are 15 residues in the CDR3. Here the CDR3 reads CASSFGLAVYNEQFF. DNA of the CDR3: TGTGCCAGCAGCTTTGGACTAGCCGTATACAATGAGCAGTTCTTC.

The genes are TRBV7-6 and TRBJ1-4; no definite D call. Trimming cost V 1 base and J 0 bases, with 6 bases left between them. The germline gives CDR1 SGHVS, CDR2 FNYEAQ. The CDR3 runs to 15 residues. CDR3 protein: CASSLGLATNEKLFF. The DNA of the CDR3 is TGTGCCAGCAGCTTAGGTCTAGCAACTAATGAAAAACTGTTTTTT. Together with reference TRBV7-6 and TRBJ1-4, the CDR3 gives the full variable domain: GAGVSQSPRYKVTKRGQDVALRCDPISGHVSLYWYRQALGQGPEFLTYFNYEAQQDKSGLPNDRFSAERPEGSISTLTIQRTEQRDSAMYRCASSLGLATNEKLFFGSGTQLSVL.